These 18 T cell receptor beta chains share one sample of origin, sequenced in a study of control samples from healthy donors and cancer patients. Assay used: immunoSEQ multiplex PCR; TCRdb lists only in-frame clones, some missing. The sample lists about 130,000 clones; roughly 84% were seen once. What was sequenced was blood. Receptors originate from a man in his fifties in good health.

The CDR3 DNA sequence: TGTGCCAGCAGTGAATATGGGGGCAGGGCCAAAAACATTCAGTACTTC. The encoded protein is CASSEYGGRAKNIQYF. J is TRBJ2-4 and V is TRBV25-1; weak D call: TRBD1 (6 bases). The CDR3 spans 16 residues. CDR1 is MGHDK, CDR2 SYGVNS, per germline. Trimming shortened V by 0 bases and J by 1 base, and 10 bases separated the two germline ends.

J is TRBJ1-2 and V is TRBV19; D is uncertain. The CDR3 extends over 17 amino acids. V was trimmed by 5 bases and J by 1 base, leaving 20 bases between them. CDR1 and CDR2 (germline): LNHDA, SQIVND (reference sequence). CDR3 in amino acids: CASSHTGSRANNYGYTF. Written as DNA, the CDR3 is TGTGCCAGTAGTCACACCGGCTCAAGGGCTAATAACTATGGCTACACCTTC.

The chain carries TRBV5-8 and TRBJ1-5, with no clear D. CDR1 SGHTS and CDR2 YDEGEE come from the germline V gene. V shed 2 bases and J shed 3 bases, with 3 bases lying between them. The CDR3 covers 12 residues. CDR3 protein: CASSLYNQPQHF. CDR3 DNA: TGTGCCAGCAGCTTATACAATCAGCCCCAGCATTTT. Drawing the rest from reference TRBV5-8 and TRBJ1-5, the complete variable domain is EAGVTQSPTHLIKTRGQQATLRCSPISGHTSVYWYQQALGLGLQFLLWYDEGEERNRGNFPPRFSGRQFPNYSSELNVNALELEDSALYLCASSLYNQPQHFGDGTRLSIL.

This chain connects TRBV12-3 or TRBV12-4 to TRBJ2-3; D may match TRBD1 or TRBD2 (5 bases each). With 5 bases removed from V and 8 bases from J, the gap between germline ends came to 14 bases. There are 13 residues in the CDR3. The CDR3 is CASSLRAGITQYF. CDR3 bases: TGTGCCAGCAGTCTGCGGGCAGGGATTACGCAGTATTTT.

Only one count was recorded for this clone. Different DNA sequences within this sample yield the same CDR3. The chain is built from TRBV6-5 and TRBJ1-2; 9 positions match TRBD1. The CDR3 has 15 residues. Germline loops: CDR1 MNHEY, CDR2 SVGAGI. The J segment lost 4 bases and the V segment lost 6 bases, leaving 9 bases of the junction unmatched. The CDR3 nucleotides are TGTGCCAGCAGCCCAACAGGGGGCAGGAGCTATGGCTACACCTTC. It codes for CASSPTGGRSYGYTF.

CDR3 nucleotides: TGCGCCAGCAGCTTGTCCAGGACAGGGGGCAACTATGGCTACACCTTC. Translation: CASSLSRTGGNYGYTF. The gene calls are TRBV5-1 and TRBJ1-2; 11 nucleotides match TRBD1. This CDR3 contains 16 residues. CDR1 SGHRS and CDR2 YFSETQ come from the germline V gene. V trimming: 1 base; J trimming: 2 bases; junction bases outside the gene matches: 4. Full variable domain (rest looked up from reference TRBV5-1 and TRBJ1-2): KAGVTQTPRYLIKTRGQQVTLSCSPISGHRSVSWYQQTPGQGLQFLFEYFSETQRNKGNFPGRFSGRQFSNSRSEMNVSTLELGDSALYLCASSLSRTGGNYGYTFGSGTRLTVV.

The rearrangement uses TRBV6-1 and TRBJ2-2, with a weak D call TRBD1 (6 bases). This CDR3 contains 12 residues. Germline loops: CDR1 MNHNS, CDR2 SASEGT. The V and J ends lost 3 bases and 11 bases respectively, with 10 bases between them. CDR3 nucleotides: TGTGCCAGCAGTGAGGACAGTATCGAGCTGTTTTTT. Its protein is CASSEDSIELFF.

This clone was seen a few times. The chain combines TRBV28 with TRBJ2-3; no reliable D call. Germline values: CDR1 MDHEN, CDR2 SYDVKM. The CDR3 loop spans 11 amino acids. V shed 5 bases and J shed 6 bases, with 6 bases lying between them. The CDR3 region is CASSNEDTQYF. The CDR3 DNA follows: TGTGCCAGCAGTAATGAGGATACGCAGTATTTT.

Written as DNA, the CDR3 is TGTGCCAGCGGAGAAACAGGGGTTGTTTCACCCCTCCACTTT. This translates into CASGETGVVSPLHF. V gene TRBV2 combines with J gene TRBJ1-6; 7 bases are shared with TRBD1. Per germline, CDR1 SNHLY and CDR2 FYNNEI. V dropped 8 bases and J dropped 9; count of bases not matched to a gene: 10. This CDR3 has 14 amino acids.

This rearrangement joins TRBV29-1 to TRBJ1-1; D gene ambiguous. The CDR3 loop spans 12 amino acids. V was shortened by 4 bases and J by 4 bases, with 10 bases between the two germline ends. From germline, CDR1 is SQVTM and CDR2 ANQGSEA. CDR3 sequence reads: CSVAWGGTEAFF. DNA for the CDR3: TGCAGCGTTGCTTGGGGAGGCACTGAAGCTTTCTTT.

The genes are TRBV5-1 and TRBJ1-4; maybe TRBD1 (6 bases). The V and J ends lost 4 bases and 5 bases respectively, with 12 bases between them. Germline-derived CDR1 and CDR2 are SGHRS and YFSETQ. The CDR3 covers 14 residues. In DNA, the CDR3 is TGCGCCAGCAGCACCGGACAGCAGAATGAAAAACTGTTTTTT. Its translation is CASSTGQQNEKLFF.

As concerns this clone: The DNA is omitted, as the CDR3 cannot be located on it reliably, and the CDR3 follows TCRdb's listing. V and J are TRBV2 and TRBJ2-5; the table's D call of TRBD2 was not tested on the DNA. CDR1 SNHLY and CDR2 FYNNEI come from the germline V gene. The CDR3 length equals 14 residues, ends included. The CDR3 sequence is CASSSSKPGGTQYF.

The chain links TRBV15 to TRBJ2-7; D is possibly TRBD2 (7 bases). The germline V and J ends were trimmed by 1 base and 5 bases, with 12 bases remaining between them. Germline-derived CDR1 and CDR2 are LNHNV and YYDKDF (reference sequence). There are 14 residues in the CDR3. CDR3 residues: CATSRVTGGDEQYF. The CDR3 region has the DNA TGTGCCACCAGCAGAGTAACGGGGGGCGACGAGCAGTACTTC.

CDR3 DNA sequence: TGTGCCAGCAGTTGGGACAGGCAAACGTATGGCTACACCTTC. Amino acid sequence: CASSWDRQTYGYTF. The rearrangement links TRBV6-5 to TRBJ1-2; the match to TRBD1 covers 8 bases. The germline V gene encodes CDR1 MNHEY and CDR2 SVGAGI. This CDR3 is built from 14 residues. The ends lost 4 bases at V and 5 bases at J; junction bases unmatched: 6.

This clone was observed a handful of times. J is TRBJ1-1 and V is TRBV24-1; perhaps TRBD1 as D (6 bases). The CDR3 runs 16 residues. CDR1 and CDR2 from the germline V gene are KGHDR and SFDVKD. V lost 7 bases, J lost 4 bases, and 21 bases lay in between. The CDR3 reads CATRGGGRGWGTEAFF. CDR3 nucleotides: TGTGCCACCAGGGGTGGTGGGAGGGGGTGGGGCACTGAAGCTTTCTTT.

V and J are TRBV28 and TRBJ2-3; no firm D call. The CDR3 runs to 14 residues. V was cut by 5 bases and J by 1 base, with 10 bases left in between. Germline CDR1 MDHEN, CDR2 SYDVKM. This chain's CDR3 is CASSRPGRTDTQYF. The DNA of the CDR3 is TGTGCCAGCAGTAGGCCAGGCCGCACAGATACGCAGTATTTT.

This chain links TRBV7-8 with TRBJ2-2; no clear D gene. CDR1 is SGHVS and CDR2 is FQNEAQ in the germline V gene. This CDR3 is built from 12 residues. V was pared by 5 bases and J by 13 bases, with 14 bases between. CDR3 region: CASSTRPFGLFF. Written as DNA, the CDR3 is TGTGCCAGCAGCACTCGGCCCTTCGGGCTGTTTTTT.

The J gene is TRBJ1-5, the V gene TRBV30; the D is unclear. CDR3 length: 13 residues. Germline values: CDR1 GTSNPN, CDR2 SVGIG (reference sequence). V lost 2 bases and J 0 bases, leaving 5 bases between the germline ends. The CDR3 loop is CAWSQASNQPQHF. The CDR3 DNA reads TGTGCCTGGAGTCAGGCTAGCAATCAGCCCCAGCATTTT.